Given below is one T cell receptor (beta chain) in context. Data came from immunoSEQ multiplex PCR; TCRdb stores just in-frame clones and leaves some out. Of some 220,000 clones listed, approximately 78% were seen once; the top ten hold about 4.8%. The sample is drawn from a study of blood T cell repertoires in COVID-19. Germline V gene lookup returns CDR1 LGHNA and CDR2 YNFKEQ. There are 16 residues in the CDR3. V was clipped by 2 bases and J by 3 bases; unmatched bases: 6. The sequence derives from a woman aged 65 to 85 with COVID-19, enrolled during active disease. This sequence joins TRBV4-2 and TRBJ1-3, with TRBD1 matching over 8 bases. Sequenced material: peripheral blood. This CDR3 reads CASSQRSQGGGNTIYF. The CDR3 coding sequence is TGTGCCAGCAGCCAACGGTCACAGGGGGGTGGAAACACCATATATTTT.